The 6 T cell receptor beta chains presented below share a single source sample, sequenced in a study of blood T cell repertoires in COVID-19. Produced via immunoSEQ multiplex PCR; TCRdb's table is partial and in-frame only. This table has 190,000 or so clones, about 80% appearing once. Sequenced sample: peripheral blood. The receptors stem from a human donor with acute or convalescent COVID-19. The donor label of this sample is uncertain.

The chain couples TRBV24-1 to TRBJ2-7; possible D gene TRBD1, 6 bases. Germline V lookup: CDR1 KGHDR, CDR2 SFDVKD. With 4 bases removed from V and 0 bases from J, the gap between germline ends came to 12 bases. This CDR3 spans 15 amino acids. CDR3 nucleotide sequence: TGTGCCACCAGTGAGGGGCAGGGGCACTCCTACGAGCAGTACTTC. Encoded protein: CATSEGQGHSYEQYF.

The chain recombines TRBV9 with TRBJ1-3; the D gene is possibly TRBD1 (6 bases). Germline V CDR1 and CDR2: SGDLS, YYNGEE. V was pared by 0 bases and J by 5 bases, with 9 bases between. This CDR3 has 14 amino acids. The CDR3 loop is CASSVAQGRNTIYF. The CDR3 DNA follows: TGTGCCAGCAGCGTAGCACAGGGACGAAACACCATATATTTT.

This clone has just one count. CDR3 sequence reads: CASSLAGGPVGELFF. The CDR3 region has the DNA TGTGCCAGCAGCTTAGCGGGAGGGCCGGTCGGGGAGCTGTTTTTT. The J gene is TRBJ2-2, the V gene TRBV5-4, with TRBD2 matching 10 bases. The V and J ends lost 2 bases and 7 bases, in that order; junction bases with no gene match: 5. CDR3 length: 15 residues. CDR1 and CDR2 (germline): SGHNT, YYREEE (reference sequence).

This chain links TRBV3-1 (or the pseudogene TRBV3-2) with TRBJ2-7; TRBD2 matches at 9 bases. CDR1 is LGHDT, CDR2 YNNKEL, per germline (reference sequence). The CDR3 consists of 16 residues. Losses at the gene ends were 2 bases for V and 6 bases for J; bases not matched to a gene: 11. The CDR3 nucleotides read TGTGCCAGCAGCCAATGGGCGGGAGGGCCCAGTATCGAGCAGTACTTC. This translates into CASSQWAGGPSIEQYF.

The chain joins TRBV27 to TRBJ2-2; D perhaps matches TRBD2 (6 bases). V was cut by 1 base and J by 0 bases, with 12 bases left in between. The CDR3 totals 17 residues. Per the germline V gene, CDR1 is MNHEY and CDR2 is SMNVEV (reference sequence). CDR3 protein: CASSLYTRDSNTGELFF. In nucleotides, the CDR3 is TGTGCCAGCAGTTTATACACGCGGGATTCGAACACCGGGGAGCTGTTTTTT.

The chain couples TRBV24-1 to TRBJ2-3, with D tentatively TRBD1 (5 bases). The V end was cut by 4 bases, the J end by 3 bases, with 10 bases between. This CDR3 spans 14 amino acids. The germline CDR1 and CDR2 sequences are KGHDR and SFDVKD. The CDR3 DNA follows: TGTGCCACCAGTGACAGGGTCTATACAGATACGCAGTATTTT. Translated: CATSDRVYTDTQYF.